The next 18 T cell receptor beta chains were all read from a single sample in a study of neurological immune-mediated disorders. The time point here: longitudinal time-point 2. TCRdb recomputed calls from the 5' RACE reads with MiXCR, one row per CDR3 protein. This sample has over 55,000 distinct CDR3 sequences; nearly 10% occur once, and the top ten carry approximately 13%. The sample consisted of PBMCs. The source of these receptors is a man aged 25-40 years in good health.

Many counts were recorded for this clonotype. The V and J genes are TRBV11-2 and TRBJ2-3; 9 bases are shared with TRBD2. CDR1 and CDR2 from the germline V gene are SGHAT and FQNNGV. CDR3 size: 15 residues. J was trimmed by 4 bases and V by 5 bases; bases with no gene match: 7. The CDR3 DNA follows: TGTGCCAGCAGCACCCTAGCGGGAAACTCAGATACGCAGTATTTT. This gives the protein CASSTLAGNSDTQYF. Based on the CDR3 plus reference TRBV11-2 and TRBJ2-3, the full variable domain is EAGVAQSPRYKIIEKRQSVAFWCNPISGHATLYWYQQILGQGPKLLIQFQNNGVVDDSQLPKDRFSAERLKGVDSTLKIQPAKLEDSAVYLCASSTLAGNSDTQYFGPGTRLTVL.

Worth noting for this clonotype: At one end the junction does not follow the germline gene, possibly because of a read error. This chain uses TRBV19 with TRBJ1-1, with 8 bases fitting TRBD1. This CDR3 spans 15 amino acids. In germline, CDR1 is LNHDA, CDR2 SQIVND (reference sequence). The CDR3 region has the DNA TGTGCCAGTAGTTTCACAGGGGGTCTTAACACTGATGCTTTCTTT. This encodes CASSFTGGLNTDAFF.

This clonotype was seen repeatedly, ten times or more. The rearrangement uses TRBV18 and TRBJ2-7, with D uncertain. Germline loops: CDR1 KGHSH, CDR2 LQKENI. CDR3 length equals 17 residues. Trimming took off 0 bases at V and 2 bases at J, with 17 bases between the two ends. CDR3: CASSPPGIGRQPYEQYF. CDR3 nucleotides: TGTGCCAGCTCACCACCGGGTATTGGCAGGCAACCCTACGAGCAGTACTTC.

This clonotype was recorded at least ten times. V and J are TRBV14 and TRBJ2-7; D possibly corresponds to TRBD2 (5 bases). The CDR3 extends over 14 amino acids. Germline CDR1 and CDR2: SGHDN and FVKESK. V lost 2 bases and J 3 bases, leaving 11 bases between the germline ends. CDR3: CASSQPAEGYEQYF. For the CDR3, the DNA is TGTGCCAGCAGCCAACCAGCGGAAGGCTACGAGCAGTACTTC.

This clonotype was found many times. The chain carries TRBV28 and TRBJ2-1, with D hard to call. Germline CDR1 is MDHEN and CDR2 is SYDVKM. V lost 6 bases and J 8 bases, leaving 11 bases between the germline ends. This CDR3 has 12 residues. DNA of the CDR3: TGTGCCAGCAGCTCAACATTACATGAGCAGTTCTTC. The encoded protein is CASSSTLHEQFF.

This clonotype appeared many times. CDR3 coding DNA: TGTGCCAGCAGTCCCGGGATCCCAGAGACCCAGTACTTC. Translation gives CASSPGIPETQYF. This chain connects TRBV28 to TRBJ2-5; D perhaps matches TRBD2 (5 bases). The V and J ends lost 5 bases and 4 bases respectively, with 11 bases between them. CDR1 is MDHEN and CDR2 is SYDVKM in the germline V gene. CDR3 size: 13 residues. Variable domain in full (rest from reference TRBV28 and TRBJ2-5): DVKVTQSSRYLVKRTGEKVFLECVQDMDHENMFWYRQDPGLGLRLIYFSYDVKMKEKGDIPEGYSVSREKKERFSLILESASTNQTSMYLCASSPGIPETQYFGPGTRLLVL.

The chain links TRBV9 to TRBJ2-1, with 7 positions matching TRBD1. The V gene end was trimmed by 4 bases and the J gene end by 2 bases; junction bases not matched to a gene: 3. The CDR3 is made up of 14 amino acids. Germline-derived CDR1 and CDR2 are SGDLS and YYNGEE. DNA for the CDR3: TGTGCCAGCAGCAACAGGGGCGCCTACAATGAGCAGTTCTTC. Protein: CASSNRGAYNEQFF. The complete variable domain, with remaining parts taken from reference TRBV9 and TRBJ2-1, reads DSGVTQTPKHLITATGQRVTLRCSPRSGDLSVYWYQQSLDQGLQFLIQYYNGEERAKGNILERFSAQQFPDLHSELNLSSLELGDSALYFCASSNRGAYNEQFFGPGTRLTVL.

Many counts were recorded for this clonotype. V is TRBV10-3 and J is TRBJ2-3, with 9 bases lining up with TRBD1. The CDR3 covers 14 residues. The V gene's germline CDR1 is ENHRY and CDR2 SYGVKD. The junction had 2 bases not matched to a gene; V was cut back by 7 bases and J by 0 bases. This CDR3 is CAIKGQGSTDTQYF. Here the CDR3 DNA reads TGTGCCATCAAGGGACAGGGAAGCACAGATACGCAGTATTTT.

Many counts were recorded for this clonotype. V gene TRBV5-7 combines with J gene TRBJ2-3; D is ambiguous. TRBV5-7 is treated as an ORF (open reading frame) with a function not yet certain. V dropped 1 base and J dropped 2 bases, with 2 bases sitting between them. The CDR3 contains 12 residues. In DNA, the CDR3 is TGTGCCAGCAGCTTGAACACAGATACGCAGTATTTT. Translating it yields CASSLNTDTQYF.

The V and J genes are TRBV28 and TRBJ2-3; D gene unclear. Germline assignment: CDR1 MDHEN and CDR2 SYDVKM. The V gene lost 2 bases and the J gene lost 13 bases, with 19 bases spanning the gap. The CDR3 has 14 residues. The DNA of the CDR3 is TGTGCCAGCAGTTTACAGATAAGCACAGATATGAAGTATTTT. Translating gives CASSLQISTDMKYF.

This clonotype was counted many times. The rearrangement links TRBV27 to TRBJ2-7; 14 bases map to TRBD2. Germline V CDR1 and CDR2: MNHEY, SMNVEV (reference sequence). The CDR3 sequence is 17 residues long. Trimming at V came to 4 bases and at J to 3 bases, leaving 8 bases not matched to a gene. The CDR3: CASSSTRTSGRRYEQYF. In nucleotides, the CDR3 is TGTGCCAGCAGTTCCACTCGGACTAGCGGGAGGCGCTACGAGCAGTACTTC.

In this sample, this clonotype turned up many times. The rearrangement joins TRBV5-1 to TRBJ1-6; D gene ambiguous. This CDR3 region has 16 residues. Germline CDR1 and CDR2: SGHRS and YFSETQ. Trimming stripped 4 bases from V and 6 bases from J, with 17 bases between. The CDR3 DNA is TGCGCCAGCAGCGTTGGTGGGGTATCATTTAATTCACCCCTCCACTTT. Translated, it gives CASSVGGVSFNSPLHF. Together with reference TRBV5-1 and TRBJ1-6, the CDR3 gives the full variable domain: KAGVTQTPRYLIKTRGQQVTLSCSPISGHRSVSWYQQTPGQGLQFLFEYFSETQRNKGNFPGRFSGRQFSNSRSEMNVSTLELGDSALYLCASSVGGVSFNSPLHFGNGTRLTVT.

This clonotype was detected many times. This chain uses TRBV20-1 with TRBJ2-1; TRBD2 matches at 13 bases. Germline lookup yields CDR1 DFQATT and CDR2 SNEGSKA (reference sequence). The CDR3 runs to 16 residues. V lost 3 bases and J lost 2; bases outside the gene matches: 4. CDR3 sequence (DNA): TGCAGTGCTAGTACTAGCGGGAGGGTTACCTACAATGAGCAGTTCTTC. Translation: CSASTSGRVTYNEQFF.

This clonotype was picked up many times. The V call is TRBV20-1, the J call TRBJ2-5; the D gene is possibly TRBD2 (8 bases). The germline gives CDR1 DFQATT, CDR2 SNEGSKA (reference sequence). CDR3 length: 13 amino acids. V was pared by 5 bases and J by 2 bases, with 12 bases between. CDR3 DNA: TGCAGTGCTCGGGGGGGACAGCAAGAGACCCAGTACTTC. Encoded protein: CSARGGQQETQYF.

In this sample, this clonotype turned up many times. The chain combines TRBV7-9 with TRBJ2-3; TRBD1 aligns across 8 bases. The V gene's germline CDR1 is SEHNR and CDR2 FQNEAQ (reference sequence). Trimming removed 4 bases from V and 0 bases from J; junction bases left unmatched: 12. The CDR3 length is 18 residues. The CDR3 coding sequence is TGTGCCAGCAGCTACAGACCGGGACAGGCGATTAGCACAGATACGCAGTATTTT. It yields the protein CASSYRPGQAISTDTQYF. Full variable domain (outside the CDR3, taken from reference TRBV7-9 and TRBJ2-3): DTGVSQNPRHKITKRGQNVTFRCDPISEHNRLYWYRQTLGQGPEFLTYFQNEAQLEKSRLLSDRFSAERPKGSFSTLEIQRTEQGDSAMYLCASSYRPGQAISTDTQYFGPGTRLTVL.

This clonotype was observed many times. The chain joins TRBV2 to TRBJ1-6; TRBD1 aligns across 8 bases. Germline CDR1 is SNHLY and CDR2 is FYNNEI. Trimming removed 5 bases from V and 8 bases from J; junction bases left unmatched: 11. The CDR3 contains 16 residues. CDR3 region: CASSPTDRGGYSPLHF. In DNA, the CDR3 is TGTGCCAGCAGTCCCACCGACAGGGGTGGATATTCACCCCTCCACTTT.

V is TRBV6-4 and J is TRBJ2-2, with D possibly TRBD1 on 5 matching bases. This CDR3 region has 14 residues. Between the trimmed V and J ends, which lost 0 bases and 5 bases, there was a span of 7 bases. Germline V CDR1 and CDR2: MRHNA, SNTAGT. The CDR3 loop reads CASSDSTVTGELFF. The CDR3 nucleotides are TGTGCCAGCAGTGACTCGACAGTTACCGGGGAGCTGTTTTTT.

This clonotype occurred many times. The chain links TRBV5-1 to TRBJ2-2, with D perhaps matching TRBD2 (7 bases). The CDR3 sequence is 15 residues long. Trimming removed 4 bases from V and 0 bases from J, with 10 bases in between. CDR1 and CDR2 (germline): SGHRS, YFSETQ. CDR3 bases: TGCGCCAGCAGCGGGGGGGCCGCGAACACCGGGGAGCTGTTTTTT. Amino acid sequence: CASSGGAANTGELFF.